This T cell receptor (beta chain) is from a study of cytomegalovirus exposure and HLA in healthy donors. The CDR3 runs to 13 residues. Germline CDR1 reads MNHNS; CDR2 reads SASEGT. V lost 11 bases and J 0 bases, leaving 11 bases between the germline ends. This clone was picked up a small number of times. Antigen unknown. Study observations and caveats: About 87% or about 30% of the time was how often most TCR beta V segments were productive, according to an earlier analysis.

The primer mix had 60 Vbeta and 13 Jbeta primers. Sequencing was performed with immunoSEQ multiplex PCR; in TCRdb, only in-frame clones are kept and a portion is missing. The profile shows roughly 150,000 clones, about 8.9% of them singletons. The rearrangement uses TRBV6-1 and TRBJ1-5; D gene unclear. This sequence was found in a man aged 50-59 years in good health and CMV-seronegative. Source material: PBMCs. CDR3 protein: CAGSMNSNQPQHF. The CDR3, as DNA: TGTGCCGGTAGCATGAATAGCAATCAGCCCCAGCATTTT.